One sample yielded the 4 T cell receptor beta chains listed below, sequenced in a study of blood T cell repertoires in COVID-19. Profiled with immunoSEQ multiplex PCR; TCRdb holds only in-frame clones, not every one. The table shows 200,000 or so clones, with roughly 88% occurring only once. Sequences were obtained from peripheral blood. These receptors all come from a man in his sixties with acute or convalescent COVID-19.

The V gene is TRBV6-2 or TRBV6-3, the J gene TRBJ2-5, with 13 positions matching TRBD2. Germline CDR1 MNHEY, CDR2 SVGEGT. Trimming removed 2 bases from V and 5 bases from J; junction bases left unmatched: 5. The CDR3 runs to 16 residues. The chain's CDR3 is CASSYRRTSGSETQYF. CDR3 DNA sequence: TGTGCCAGCAGTTACCGTCGGACTAGCGGGAGTGAGACCCAGTACTTC.

The chain couples TRBV7-3 to TRBJ2-1, with 12 bases matching TRBD2. Germline V CDR1 and CDR2: SGHTA, FQGTGA. The length of the CDR3 is 16 residues. V was pared by 2 bases and J by 3 bases, with 2 bases of the junction left unmatched. The CDR3 reads CASSLLAGGDYNEQFF. CDR3 DNA sequence: TGTGCCAGCAGCTTACTAGCGGGAGGGGACTACAATGAGCAGTTCTTC.

V usage is TRBV5-1 and J usage is TRBJ2-1; TRBD2 might be the D (5 bases). V shed 4 bases and J shed 2 bases, with 10 bases lying between them. Germline lookup yields CDR1 SGHRS and CDR2 YFSETQ. The CDR3 length is 14 residues. This chain's CDR3 is CASSPPGTYNEQFF. CDR3 coding DNA: TGCGCCAGCAGCCCCCCCGGGACCTACAATGAGCAGTTCTTC.

The V and J genes are TRBV30 and TRBJ2-2; TRBD2 is a possible D gene (5 bases). The CDR3 is 14 amino acids. V was shortened by 4 bases and J by 8 bases, with 17 bases between the two germline ends. Per the germline V gene, CDR1 is GTSNPN and CDR2 is SVGIG (reference sequence). CDR3 sequence reads: CAWTFGIKEGELFF. The CDR3 DNA follows: TGTGCCTGGACCTTCGGGATTAAGGAAGGGGAGCTGTTTTTT.